This record covers a single TCR beta chain. The antigen is unknown. The data are from a study of blood T cells in healthy people across ages. Study as a whole: Template switching recovered approximately one barcoded beta molecule for every two T cells. Study-level results: The lack of PBMC sorting stopped any conclusive naive versus antigen-experienced comparison. Any changes in expanded clonotypes were possibly confounded, as donor CMV status remained unknown.

Through a sample-barcoded 5' primer and a J-beta primer mix, a second PCR was run for roughly 7 to 11 cycles. The authors tagged each cDNA molecule using a template-switch adaptor with 12 random nucleotides. TCRdb redid the calling of the 5' RACE reads with MiXCR, one entry per CDR3 protein. The sample consists of 1 million or so distinct CDR3 sequences, about 25% of them appearing once. The germline V gene has CDR1 SGHAT and CDR2 FQNNGV. CDR3 length: 15 residues. With 4 bases clipped from V and 4 bases from J, the junction kept 8 bases outside the gene matches. A further study also used this sample, focusing on T cells of mothers and their children.

This TCR was recovered from a girl between 2 and 10 years old in good health. The chain recombines TRBV11-2 with TRBJ2-7, with 9 bases matching TRBD2. Sequences were obtained from blood. CDR3 bases: TGTGCCAGCAGCTCTTTGGCGGGAGGGAGGTACGAGCAGTACTTC. Its protein is CASSSLAGGRYEQYF.